The TCR beta chain described here comes from a study of OX40 agonist ivuxolimab in advanced cancers. Overall study: As their treatment, patients were administered ivuxolimab, an agonistic anti-OX40 (CD134) antibody. Age averaged around 60 years (range roughly 23 to 80), and 82.7% were male.

Systemic immunosuppression or autoimmune disease history was grounds to exclude patients. CDR3 length equals 13 residues. The V gene end was trimmed by 2 bases and the J gene end by 3 bases; junction bases not matched to a gene: 0. Germline assignment: CDR1 LNHDA and CDR2 SQIVND (reference sequence). Some clones are missing from TCRdb's copy, which holds only in-frame ones; the method was immunoSEQ multiplex PCR. Here the sample spans 55,000 to 90,000 clones, roughly 90% being singletons. The material was CD4+ or CD8+ T cells sorted from blood, obtained in a trial of the OX40 agonist ivuxolimab. This TCR derives from an adult with an advanced solid tumor such as melanoma, head and neck, liver or kidney cancer. The gene calls are TRBV19 and TRBJ1-2; TRBD1 matches 7 bases. CDR3 DNA sequence: TGTGCCAGTAGTATACAGGGGGACTATGGCTACACCTTC. It codes for CASSIQGDYGYTF.